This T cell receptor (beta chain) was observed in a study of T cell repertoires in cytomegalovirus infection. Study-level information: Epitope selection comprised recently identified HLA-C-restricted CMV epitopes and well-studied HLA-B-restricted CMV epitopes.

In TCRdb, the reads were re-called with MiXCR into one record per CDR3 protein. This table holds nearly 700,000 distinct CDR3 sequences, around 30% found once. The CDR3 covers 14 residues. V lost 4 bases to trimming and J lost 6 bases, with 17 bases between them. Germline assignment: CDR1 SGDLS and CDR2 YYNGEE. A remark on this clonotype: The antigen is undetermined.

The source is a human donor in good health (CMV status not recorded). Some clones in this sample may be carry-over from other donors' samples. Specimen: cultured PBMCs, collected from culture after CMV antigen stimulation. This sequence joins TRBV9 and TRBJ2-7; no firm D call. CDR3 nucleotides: TGTGCCAGCAGCCCGGACCCTAATCCCTTCGAGCAGTACTTC. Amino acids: CASSPDPNPFEQYF. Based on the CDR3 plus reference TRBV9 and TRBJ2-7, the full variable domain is DSGVTQTPKHLITATGQRVTLRCSPRSGDLSVYWYQQSLDQGLQFLIQYYNGEERAKGNILERFSAQQFPDLHSELNLSSLELGDSALYFCASSPDPNPFEQYFGPGTRLTVT.